The 15 T cell receptor beta chains listed next were all sequenced from one sample in a study of neoadjuvant anti-PD-1 for oral cavity cancer. The sample's time point: after neoadjuvant nivolumab, at surgical resection. Clones were sequenced by immunoSEQ multiplex PCR, and TCRdb holds only the in-frame ones, with some missing. In the table there are 25,000 or so clones, 25% to 30% of which are singletons. Sequencing used tumor tissue, obtained after nivolumab (anti-PD-1) treatment. Receptors were obtained from a person aged 35-80 years with oral cavity squamous cell carcinoma.

This clone has a handful of counts. This chain connects TRBV6-1 to TRBJ1-5, with TRBD1 as a possible D gene (6 bases). CDR3 size: 14 residues. Germline CDR1 MNHNS, CDR2 SASEGT. V lost 5 bases to trimming and J lost 4 bases, with 12 bases between them. CDR3 in DNA: TGTGCCAGCAGTAAAGGACAGTTGAATCAGCCCCAGCATTTT. This gives the protein CASSKGQLNQPQHF.

V is TRBV30 and J is TRBJ1-1, with a possible D match to TRBD1 (5 bases). Trimming left V 2 bases short and J 4 bases short, with 20 bases between. The CDR3 is 16 residues long. Germline lookup yields CDR1 GTSNPN and CDR2 SVGIG (reference sequence). The CDR3 coding sequence is TGTGCCTGGAGTTCGGAGCCCAGACGGGGGTTCACTGAAGCTTTCTTT. It codes for CAWSSEPRRGFTEAFF.

The V and J genes are TRBV5-1 and TRBJ2-3; tentatively, D is TRBD1 (6 bases). The V and J ends lost 2 bases and 5 bases respectively, with 12 bases between them. Germline lookup yields CDR1 SGHRS and CDR2 YFSETQ. The CDR3 spans 14 residues. The CDR3 loop reads CASSLGQKEDTQYF. The CDR3 region has the DNA TGCGCCAGCAGCTTAGGACAGAAGGAAGATACGCAGTATTTT.

This clone was detected only a few times. V gene TRBV18 combines with J gene TRBJ1-1; D is unresolved. V lost 8 bases and J lost 4, with 11 bases in between. The CDR3 consists of 12 residues. Per the germline V gene, CDR1 is KGHSH and CDR2 is LQKENI. DNA of the CDR3: TGTGCCAGCACACAACGCGGCACTGAAGCTTTCTTT. Its translation is CASTQRGTEAFF.

This clone was seen a handful of times. The chain links TRBV5-4 to TRBJ1-5; D perhaps matches TRBD1 (5 bases). The CDR3 runs to 13 residues. Trimming took off 4 bases at V and 7 bases at J, with 12 bases between the two ends. Germline values: CDR1 SGHNT, CDR2 YYREEE (reference sequence). DNA for the CDR3: TGTGCCAGCAGCCTAGGGGAGAGACAGCCCCAGCATTTT. Residues: CASSLGERQPQHF.

This chain joins TRBV25-1 and TRBJ1-1; 9 bases fit TRBD1. CDR3 length equals 16 residues. Germline CDR1 reads MGHDK; CDR2 reads SYGVNS. Unmatched junction bases numbered 7, after V lost 5 bases and J lost 0 bases. This chain's CDR3 is CASSYGTGTLNTEAFF. Here the CDR3 DNA reads TGTGCCAGCAGTTACGGGACAGGGACATTGAACACTGAAGCTTTCTTT. The full variable domain, rest sourced from reference TRBV25-1 and TRBJ1-1, is EADIYQTPRYLVIGTGKKITLECSQTMGHDKMYWYQQDPGMELHLIHYSYGVNSTEKGDLSSESTVSRIRTEHFPLTLESARPSHTSQYLCASSYGTGTLNTEAFFGQGTRLTVV.

Only a few counts were recorded for this clone. The V call is TRBV7-9, the J call TRBJ1-2; D perhaps matches TRBD1 (6 bases). This CDR3 has 13 amino acids. Germline loops: CDR1 SEHNR, CDR2 FQNEAQ (reference sequence). V was trimmed by 5 bases and J by 2 bases, leaving 9 bases between them. CDR3 sequence: CASSRGQNYGYTF. The CDR3 DNA sequence: TGTGCCAGCAGCCGTGGACAGAACTATGGCTACACCTTC.

This clone is categorized as medium-sized. This sequence joins TRBV27 and TRBJ1-2; 12 bases are a match to TRBD1. After removal of 6 bases from V and 7 bases from J, the junction contained 9 bases not matched to a gene. CDR3 length: 15 amino acids. Germline V gene sequence: CDR1 MNHEY, CDR2 SMNVEV (reference sequence). CDR3 loop: CASSEGTGGLGGYTF. CDR3 nucleotides: TGTGCCAGCAGCGAAGGGACAGGGGGCCTGGGTGGCTACACCTTC.

This clone was seen more than once but under ten times. V usage is TRBV29-1 and J usage is TRBJ2-3, with D unresolved. The CDR3 contains 13 residues. CDR1 and CDR2 from the germline V gene are SQVTM and ANQGSEA. Between the trimmed V and J ends, which lost 0 bases and 3 bases, there was a span of 7 bases. CDR3: CSVEDPWTDTQYF. The DNA of the CDR3 is TGCAGCGTTGAAGATCCTTGGACAGATACGCAGTATTTT.

The genes are TRBV28 and TRBJ1-2, with a possible D match to TRBD1 (6 bases). The germline V gene encodes CDR1 MDHEN and CDR2 SYDVKM. CDR3 length equals 15 residues. The ends were cut back, 6 bases at V and 8 bases at J, with 22 bases in the middle. CDR3 sequence (DNA): TGTGCCAGCAGCCCGGGGGGCCGGGGTACGGGAGGCTACACCTTC. Its translation: CASSPGGRGTGGYTF.

This clone came up a few times. The gene calls are TRBV2 and TRBJ2-3; tentatively, D is TRBD2 (6 bases). Germline V gene sequence: CDR1 SNHLY, CDR2 FYNNEI. CDR3 length equals 14 residues. The V gene lost 3 bases and the J gene lost 2 bases, with 9 bases spanning the gap. The CDR3 loop is CASSEGTSTDTQYF. CDR3 DNA: TGTGCCAGCAGTGAGGGGACTTCCACAGATACGCAGTATTTT.

The rearrangement joins TRBV11-3 to TRBJ2-3; tentatively, D is TRBD1 (6 bases). V was shortened by 5 bases and J by 4 bases, with 10 bases between the two germline ends. CDR1 and CDR2 from the germline V gene are SGHNT and YENEEA. The CDR3 contains 13 residues. The CDR3 DNA is TGTGCCAGCAGCCGTGGGGGCGCAGATACGCAGTATTTT. This codes for CASSRGGADTQYF.

This clone was observed many times. The J gene is TRBJ1-2, the V gene TRBV19, with a possible D match to TRBD1 (6 bases). This CDR3 has 13 amino acids. V dropped 10 bases and J dropped 4 bases, with 16 bases sitting between them. Germline V CDR1 and CDR2: LNHDA, SQIVND (reference sequence). The CDR3 loop reads CATGAQTIYGYTF. The CDR3 DNA follows: TGTGCCACAGGGGCACAGACGATCTATGGCTACACCTTC.

This chain joins TRBV5-6 and TRBJ2-3; D is ambiguous. The V end lost 3 bases, the J end lost 1 base, and 9 bases lay between the germline ends. The CDR3 length is 14 residues. CDR1 and CDR2 from the germline V gene are SGHDT and YYEEEE. CDR3 sequence: CASSSGGGTDTQYF. In DNA form, the CDR3 reads TGTGCCAGCAGCTCGGGTGGGGGCACAGATACGCAGTATTTT.

The chain links TRBV9 to TRBJ2-7; D not certain. V was trimmed by 2 bases and J by 5 bases, leaving 17 bases between them. There are 15 residues in the CDR3. Germline assignment: CDR1 SGDLS and CDR2 YYNGEE. The CDR3 region has the DNA TGTGCCAGCAGCGTTGAACCCCACGTGCGCGACGAGCAGTACTTC. This gives the protein CASSVEPHVRDEQYF.